The 6 T cell receptor beta chains in this list originate from one sample, sequenced in a study of tumor and adjacent non-tumor tissue in lung cancer. TCRbeta libraries were built with three rounds of nested PCR, modified from ARM-PCR. TCRdb processed the multiplex PCR reads anew with MiXCR; each CDR3 protein has one entry. The sample carries more than 120,000 distinct CDR3 sequences, approximately 66% recorded once. RNA was extracted from bulk tissue without any cell sorting. Sequenced sample: lung tumor tissue. The receptors shown here come from a man aged 60 to 75 with small cell lung cancer.

Concerning this clonotype itself: Being one base from a much bigger clone, this may be a read error. V and J are TRBV6-5 and TRBJ1-6; 10 bases are shared with TRBD1. Germline V gene data show CDR1 as MNHEY and CDR2 as SVGAGI. The V and J ends lost 8 bases and 9 bases, in that order; junction bases with no gene match: 10. The CDR3 length is 15 residues. CDR3 bases: TGTGCCAGCGGTTCCACGACAGGGGGCGGTTCACCCCTCCACTTT. As protein: CASGSTTGGGSPLHF.

In the case of this clonotype: This may arise from a read error, as a much more abundant clone is one base away. The chain carries TRBV20-1 and TRBJ2-7, with 9 positions matching TRBD2. Trimming removed 2 bases from V and 5 bases from J; junction bases left unmatched: 13. This CDR3 comprises 16 residues. Germline V gene sequence: CDR1 DFQATT, CDR2 SNEGSKA (reference sequence). The CDR3 DNA follows: TGCAGTGCTAGATCTCCTGGACTAGCGAGAGCTCACGAGCAGTACTTC. This sequence encodes CSARSPGLARAHEQYF.

As regards this clonotype: This CDR3 is missing its conserved last phenylalanine or tryptophan, likely due to a read error. The rearrangement links TRBV11-2 to TRBJ2-1; D perhaps matches TRBD2 (6 bases). The CDR3 contains 17 residues. Germline values: CDR1 SGHAT, CDR2 FQNNGV. Trimming left V 1 base short and J 3 bases short, with 16 bases between. The CDR3 sequence: CASSLGGGLEVYNEQFV. The CDR3 nucleotides read TGTGCCAGCAGCTTAGGGGGAGGACTGGAAGTCTACAATGAGCAGTTCGTT.

In the case of this clonotype: A much larger clonotype is one base distant, so this may be a read error. The rearrangement links TRBV28 to TRBJ1-2, with D uncertain. The CDR3 sequence is 12 residues long. Per germline, CDR1 MDHEN and CDR2 SYDVKM. CDR3 residues: CASSLEGYGHTF. As DNA, the CDR3 is TGTGCCAGCAGTTTGGAGGGCTATGGCCACACCTTC.

There are a few counts of this clonotype. A single base separates this from a much larger clone, so it may be a read error. The rearrangement links TRBV11-1 to TRBJ1-6, with D maybe TRBD1 (6 bases). Trimming left V 5 bases short and J 11 bases short, with 16 bases between. Per the germline V gene, CDR1 is SGHAT and CDR2 is FQDESV (reference sequence). The CDR3 sequence is 14 residues long. The CDR3 region has the DNA TGTGCCAGCAGCCAAGAGGACCAGGGGACACCCCTCCACTTT. Translated: CASSQEDQGTPLHF.

Points on this clonotype: A much larger clone lies a single base off, so this may be a read error. This chain connects TRBV20-1 to TRBJ2-7; 16 bases align to TRBD2. This CDR3 comprises 16 residues. Per the germline V gene, CDR1 is DFQATT and CDR2 is SNEGSKA (reference sequence). The V segment lost 6 bases and the J segment 4 bases; nucleotides outside the gene matches: 9. The CDR3 is CSATGTSGRGSYEQYF. CDR3 bases: TGCAGTGCGACCGGGACTAGCGGGAGGGGCTCGTACGAGCAGTACTTC.